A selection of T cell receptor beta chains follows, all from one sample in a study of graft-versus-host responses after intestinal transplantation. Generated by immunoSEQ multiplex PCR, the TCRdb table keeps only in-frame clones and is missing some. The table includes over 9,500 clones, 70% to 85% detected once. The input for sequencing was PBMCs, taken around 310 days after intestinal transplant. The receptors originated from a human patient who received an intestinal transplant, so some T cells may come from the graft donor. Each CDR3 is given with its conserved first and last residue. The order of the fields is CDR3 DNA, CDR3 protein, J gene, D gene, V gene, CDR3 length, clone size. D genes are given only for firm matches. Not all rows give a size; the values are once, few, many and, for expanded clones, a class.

CDR3nt: TGTGCCAGCAGTCCGCAGGGGCGGAGCAATCAGCCCCAGCATTTT
CDR3aa: CASSPQGRSNQPQHF
j_gene: TRBJ1-5
d_gene: .
v_gene: TRBV28
len: 15
abundance: .

CDR3nt: TGTGCCAGCAGCTTACAGGGAGATAGCAATCAGCCCCAGCATTTT
CDR3aa: CASSLQGDSNQPQHF
j_gene: TRBJ1-5
d_gene: .
v_gene: TRBV7-2
len: 15
abundance: few

CDR3nt: TGTGCCAGCAGACCCACAGGGGCCTACGAGCAGTACTTC
CDR3aa: CASRPTGAYEQYF
j_gene: TRBJ2-7
d_gene: TRBD1
v_gene: TRBV6-1
len: 13
abundance: .

CDR3nt: TGTGCCAGCAGCCTTGGGACTAGCGAACCAGATACGCAGTATTTT
CDR3aa: CASSLGTSEPDTQYF
j_gene: TRBJ2-3
d_gene: TRBD2
v_gene: TRBV28
len: 15
abundance: once

CDR3nt: TGTGCCAGCAGTGAAACACTGGTAGCTTTCTTT
CDR3aa: CASSETLVAFF
j_gene: TRBJ1-1
d_gene: .
v_gene: TRBV2
len: 11
abundance: .

CDR3nt: TGTGCCATCAGTGAGGATGCAGGGAATGAAAAACTGTTTTTT
CDR3aa: CAISEDAGNEKLFF
j_gene: TRBJ1-4
d_gene: .
v_gene: TRBV10-3
len: 14
abundance: .

CDR3nt: TGCGCCAGCAGCTTCAATGGACAGGGGGCGCGAGGCTACACCTTC
CDR3aa: CASSFNGQGARGYTF
j_gene: TRBJ1-2
d_gene: TRBD1
v_gene: TRBV10-1
len: 15
abundance: .

CDR3nt: TGTGCCTGGAGTAAGAACAGGGGAGAGACCCAGTACTTC
CDR3aa: CAWSKNRGETQYF
j_gene: TRBJ2-5
d_gene: TRBD1
v_gene: TRBV30
len: 13
abundance: .

CDR3nt: TGTGCTAGCAGCAGTGGACAGGGCAGCTCCTACGAGCAGTACTTC
CDR3aa: CASSSGQGSSYEQYF
j_gene: TRBJ2-7
d_gene: TRBD1
v_gene: TRBV7-7
len: 15
abundance: .

CDR3nt: TGTGCCAGCAGTTATAACAGATTCGCGAACACCGGGGAGCTGTTTTTT
CDR3aa: CASSYNRFANTGELFF
j_gene: TRBJ2-2
d_gene: .
v_gene: TRBV6-5
len: 16
abundance: .

CDR3nt: TGTGCCAGCAGTGAAGGGGACAGGGCCTACGAGCAGTACTTC
CDR3aa: CASSEGDRAYEQYF
j_gene: TRBJ2-7
d_gene: TRBD1
v_gene: TRBV6-1
len: 14
abundance: .

CDR3nt: TGTGCCATCACCAAGACAGGGAAATCCTACGAGCAGTACTTC
CDR3aa: CAITKTGKSYEQYF
j_gene: TRBJ2-7
d_gene: TRBD1
v_gene: TRBV10-3
len: 14
abundance: .

CDR3nt: TGTGCCAGCAGCACTACATACAATGAGCAGTTCTTC
CDR3aa: CASSTTYNEQFF
j_gene: TRBJ2-1
d_gene: .
v_gene: TRBV2
len: 12
abundance: .

CDR3nt: TGTGCCAGCAGCTTGGGTCTCTACCGAGAGACCCAGTACTTC
CDR3aa: CASSLGLYRETQYF
j_gene: TRBJ2-5
d_gene: .
v_gene: TRBV7-9
len: 14
abundance: .

CDR3nt: TGTGCCAGCAGCTTGGCCTCAGGATGGATGAACACTGAAGCTTTCTTT
CDR3aa: CASSLASGWMNTEAFF
j_gene: TRBJ1-1
d_gene: .
v_gene: TRBV5-8
len: 16
abundance: .

CDR3nt: TGTGCCAGCAGCTTACCTCGCGACGAGCAGTACTTC
CDR3aa: CASSLPRDEQYF
j_gene: TRBJ2-7
d_gene: .
v_gene: TRBV11-2
len: 12
abundance: .

CDR3nt: TGTGCCAGCAGCCCCTTTTACTGGGGCAGGCCCCAGACCCAGCATTTT
CDR3aa: CASSPFYWGRPQTQHF
j_gene: TRBJ1-5
d_gene: .
v_gene: TRBV28
len: 16
abundance: .

CDR3nt: TGTGCCAGCAGTGACTCGGGACAGGGGGCGCCAGATACGCAGTATTTT
CDR3aa: CASSDSGQGAPDTQYF
j_gene: TRBJ2-3
d_gene: TRBD1
v_gene: TRBV6-4
len: 16
abundance: .

CDR3nt: TGTGCCAGTAGTGTACAGGGGGACTCTGAAGCTTTCTTT
CDR3aa: CASSVQGDSEAFF
j_gene: TRBJ1-1
d_gene: TRBD1
v_gene: TRBV19
len: 13
abundance: few

CDR3nt: TGTGCCAGCAGTTACGGGAGCACAGATACGCAGTATTTT
CDR3aa: CASSYGSTDTQYF
j_gene: TRBJ2-3
d_gene: .
v_gene: TRBV25-1
len: 13
abundance: .

CDR3nt: TGTGCCAGCAGTCCCCCCATCGGGGCAGGGAACTACGAGCAGTACTTC
CDR3aa: CASSPPIGAGNYEQYF
j_gene: TRBJ2-7
d_gene: .
v_gene: TRBV28
len: 16
abundance: once

CDR3nt: TGTGCCAGCAGCGTAGATCCAGATTCCTACGAGCAGTACTTC
CDR3aa: CASSVDPDSYEQYF
j_gene: TRBJ2-7
d_gene: .
v_gene: TRBV9
len: 14
abundance: .

CDR3nt: TGTGCCAGCACCCTGACTAGCGGGGCACTATACAATGAGCAGTTCTTC
CDR3aa: CASTLTSGALYNEQFF
j_gene: TRBJ2-1
d_gene: TRBD2
v_gene: TRBV27
len: 16
abundance: .

CDR3nt: TGTGCCAGCAGCATTCAGGGGCCTGGAAACACCATATATTTT
CDR3aa: CASSIQGPGNTIYF
j_gene: TRBJ1-3
d_gene: .
v_gene: TRBV28
len: 14
abundance: .

CDR3nt: TGTGCCAGCAGCTCCGGGACAGGCAATCAGCCCCAGCATTTT
CDR3aa: CASSSGTGNQPQHF
j_gene: TRBJ1-5
d_gene: TRBD1
v_gene: TRBV6-4
len: 14
abundance: .

CDR3nt: TGCGCCAGCAGCCAAGATGGGCACCCGAACACCGGGGAGCTGTTTTTT
CDR3aa: CASSQDGHPNTGELFF
j_gene: TRBJ2-2
d_gene: .
v_gene: TRBV4-1
len: 16
abundance: .

CDR3nt: TGTGCCAGCAGCTTGGACCAACTAGCGGGAGCCAAAAACATTCAGTACTTC
CDR3aa: CASSLDQLAGAKNIQYF
j_gene: TRBJ2-4
d_gene: TRBD2
v_gene: TRBV7-9
len: 17
abundance: .

CDR3nt: TGTGCCAGCAGCCTCCCTCTAGCGGGGATGCAAGAGACCCAGTACTTC
CDR3aa: CASSLPLAGMQETQYF
j_gene: TRBJ2-5
d_gene: TRBD2
v_gene: TRBV7-2
len: 16
abundance: .

CDR3nt: TGTGCCAGCAGTGAAGCAAGGCAGCCCGCCGGAGAGACCCAGTACTTC
CDR3aa: CASSEARQPAGETQYF
j_gene: TRBJ2-5
d_gene: .
v_gene: TRBV2
len: 16
abundance: .

CDR3nt: TGCGCCAGCAGTGGCGGCGGGTTTAGCACAGATACGCAGTATTTT
CDR3aa: CASSGGGFSTDTQYF
j_gene: TRBJ2-3
d_gene: .
v_gene: TRBV4-1
len: 15
abundance: once

CDR3nt: TGTGCCAGCTCACCACCGGAGGGTTACGAGCAGTACTTC
CDR3aa: CASSPPEGYEQYF
j_gene: TRBJ2-7
d_gene: .
v_gene: TRBV18
len: 13
abundance: .

CDR3nt: TGTGCCAGCAGCTTAGGGGGGGCCCTTCAAGAGACCCAGTACTTC
CDR3aa: CASSLGGALQETQYF
j_gene: TRBJ2-5
d_gene: .
v_gene: TRBV7-2
len: 15
abundance: .

CDR3nt: TGTGCCAGCAGCTTAGCAATAAACCCGGGACAGGGGACCGGGGAGCTGTTTTTT
CDR3aa: CASSLAINPGQGTGELFF
j_gene: TRBJ2-2
d_gene: TRBD1
v_gene: TRBV7-6
len: 18
abundance: .

CDR3nt: TGTGCCAGCAGCGTAGCTACCCCGGACTACGAGCAGTACTTC
CDR3aa: CASSVATPDYEQYF
j_gene: TRBJ2-7
d_gene: .
v_gene: TRBV9
len: 14
abundance: .

CDR3nt: TGTGCCAGCAGTCCCCGGACTAGCGGAGGCACAGATACGCAGTATTTT
CDR3aa: CASSPRTSGGTDTQYF
j_gene: TRBJ2-3
d_gene: TRBD2
v_gene: TRBV27
len: 16
abundance: .

CDR3nt: TGTGCCAGCAGTTTCCTAGTTTATGAGCAGTTCTTC
CDR3aa: CASSFLVYEQFF
j_gene: TRBJ2-1
d_gene: .
v_gene: TRBV27
len: 12
abundance: .

CDR3nt: TGTGCTAGCAGCTTAGAAAGTGCGACAGGACCTTACAATGAGCAGTTCTTC
CDR3aa: CASSLESATGPYNEQFF
j_gene: TRBJ2-1
d_gene: .
v_gene: TRBV7-7
len: 17
abundance: .

CDR3nt: TGTGCCTGGAGTGTCAAGGTTGCCGCGAACACCGGGGAGCTGTTTTTT
CDR3aa: CAWSVKVAANTGELFF
j_gene: TRBJ2-2
d_gene: .
v_gene: TRBV30
len: 16
abundance: .

CDR3nt: TGTGCCACGAGGCTCAGCCGAGGGGAGGGGAACTATGGCTACACCTTC
CDR3aa: CATRLSRGEGNYGYTF
j_gene: TRBJ1-2
d_gene: .
v_gene: TRBV15
len: 16
abundance: once

CDR3nt: TGTGCCGGTAGTATAGAGACAGGGGAAGGGTACAATGAGCAGTTCTTC
CDR3aa: CAGSIETGEGYNEQFF
j_gene: TRBJ2-1
d_gene: TRBD1
v_gene: TRBV19
len: 16
abundance: .

CDR3nt: TGCAGCGTTGGTGGGGGATGGGGCACTGAAGCTTTCTTT
CDR3aa: CSVGGGWGTEAFF
j_gene: TRBJ1-1
d_gene: .
v_gene: TRBV29-1
len: 13
abundance: once

CDR3nt: TGCGCCAGCAGCCAAGGCACACGGAGAGACACAGATACGCAGTATTTT
CDR3aa: CASSQGTRRDTDTQYF
j_gene: TRBJ2-3
d_gene: .
v_gene: TRBV4-1
len: 16
abundance: .

CDR3nt: TGTGCCAGCAGCGGACTAGCGGGAGGCGAGCAGTACTTC
CDR3aa: CASSGLAGGEQYF
j_gene: TRBJ2-7
d_gene: TRBD2
v_gene: TRBV9
len: 13
abundance: .